Presented here are 3 T cell receptor beta chains from one specimen sequenced in a study of beta chain features in type 1 diabetes. As every portion of the isolated RNA was reverse transcribed, the sequencing read expressed TCRB transcripts. TCRdb keeps only in-frame clones here, not all; method: immunoSEQ multiplex PCR. The sample has almost 250,000 clones, 12% to 15% seen once; the top ten hold approximately 0.024%. The sequenced material came from naive CD4+ T cells from blood. These receptors all come from a woman aged 40 to 50 in good health.

In its sample, this clone was seen a few times. V and J are TRBV19 and TRBJ2-7; 7 bases line up with TRBD2. The CDR3 runs to 15 residues. Germline loops: CDR1 LNHDA, CDR2 SQIVND (reference sequence). V gave up 4 bases and J gave up 1 base; unmatched junction bases: 7. The CDR3 reads CASSKPASGSYEQYF. DNA for the CDR3: TGTGCCAGTAGTAAACCCGCTAGCGGATCCTACGAGCAGTACTTC.

This clone occurred a few times. The V gene is TRBV27, the J gene TRBJ2-5, with 8 nucleotides matching TRBD2. The V segment lost 8 bases and the J segment 0 bases; nucleotides outside the gene matches: 2. The CDR3 totals 13 residues. Germline values: CDR1 MNHEY, CDR2 SMNVEV (reference sequence). DNA of the CDR3: TGTGCCAGCCGGGGGGGGGACCAAGAGACCCAGTACTTC. It codes for CASRGGDQETQYF.

This clone was counted only a few times. The chain has TRBV19 and TRBJ2-5; TRBD1 aligns across 8 bases. Unmatched junction bases numbered 3, after V lost 7 bases and J lost 2 bases. The germline gives CDR1 LNHDA, CDR2 SQIVND (reference sequence). The CDR3 runs 13 residues. Written as DNA, the CDR3 is TGTGCCAGTACCCGACAGGGGCAAGAGACCCAGTACTTC. Encoded protein: CASTRQGQETQYF. Full variable domain (rest looked up from reference TRBV19 and TRBJ2-5): DGGITQSPKYLFRKEGQNVTLSCEQNLNHDAMYWYRQDPGQGLRLIYYSQIVNDFQKGDIAEGYSVSREKKESFPLTVTSAQKNPTAFYLCASTRQGQETQYFGPGTRLLVL.